This is a list of T cell receptor beta chains from one sample in a study of shared clonotypes between healthy human individuals. Clones were read by immunoSEQ multiplex PCR, and TCRdb kept only the in-frame ones, dropping some. The sample lists roughly 640,000 clones, approximately 79% seen once, with approximately 1.6% in the top ten. Sequenced input: memory CD4+ T cells sorted from blood. The receptor set was obtained from a woman aged 25 to 45 in good health. Both conserved end residues are part of each CDR3. A D gene is named only where the DNA matches it firmly. Size tells how often a clone was seen (once, few, many) or the class of an expanded clone, and some rows leave it out.

NA	NA	TRBV18	TRBJ1-2	TGTGCCAGCTCACCAACTACCCCAGGACAGCCCAGCGGCTACACCTTC	CASSPTTPGQPSGYTF
NA	few	TRBV11-3	TRBJ2-6	TGTGCCAGCAGCTTAGGCACATTCTCTGGGGCCAACGTCCTGACTTTC	CASSLGTFSGANVLTF
NA	once	TRBV29-1	TRBJ2-5	TGCAGCGTTGGAAATAGCCAGGAGACCCAGTACTTC	CSVGNSQETQYF
NA	NA	TRBV23-1	TRBJ1-2	TGCGCCAGCAGTCACGGAAGCGGCTACACCTTC	CASSHGSGYTF
TRBD2	NA	TRBV10-3	TRBJ2-2	TGTGCCATCAGCCTCGCGGGGGATCCGGGGGAGCTGTTTTTT	CAISLAGDPGELFF
NA	once	TRBV29-1	TRBJ2-3	TGCAGCGTGTCCGGGCCCGGCCCAGATACGCAGTATTTT	CSVSGPGPDTQYF
TRBD2	few	TRBV6-5	TRBJ2-7	TGTGCCAGCAGTTTGACGGGAGGGAGAGACGAGCAGTACTTC	CASSLTGGRDEQYF
TRBD1	NA	TRBV5-1	TRBJ1-1	TGCGCCAGCACACGTGACAGGGGTCAATCGAACACTGAAGCTTTCTTT	CASTRDRGQSNTEAFF
NA	NA	TRBV14	TRBJ2-6	TGTGCCAGCAGCCAGGCAGGGTGGTGGGCCAACGTCCTGACTTTC	CASSQAGWWANVLTF
NA	NA	TRBV12-5	TRBJ2-5	TGTGCTAGTGGTTCGATCGACGGGTACCAAGAGATGACCCAGTACTTC	CASGSIDGYQEMTQYF
NA	NA	TRBV6-1	TRBJ1-1	TGTGCCAGCACCCGAATTGAAGCTTTCTTT	CASTRIEAFF
NA	NA	TRBV25-1	TRBJ1-2	TGTGCCAGCAGTGAACGAGGCGAAAACTATGGCTACACCTTC	CASSERGENYGYTF
NA	NA	TRBV19	TRBJ1-2	TGTGCCAGTAATGACGGGGGACGTGGCTACACCTTC	CASNDGGRGYTF
TRBD1	once	TRBV18	TRBJ2-7	TGTGCCAGCTCACCTGCGGGACAGGTCTCCTACGAGCAGTACTTC	CASSPAGQVSYEQYF
TRBD2	once	TRBV5-6	TRBJ2-4	TGTGCCAGCAGCTGGTCTCTAGCGGGAGGTAAAGCCAAAAACATTCAGTACTTC	CASSWSLAGGKAKNIQYF
NA	few	TRBV5-1	TRBJ1-3	TGCGCCAGCAGCTTGCCAGGGCGAAACACCATATATTTT	CASSLPGRNTIYF
NA	NA	TRBV27	TRBJ1-2	TGTGCCAGCAGTCCCCGGTCCCTCAAGTTTTCAGGCTACACCTTC	CASSPRSLKFSGYTF
NA	NA	TRBV11-2	TRBJ1-2	TGTGCCAGCAGCCCGGGGGGCGGAGGTGGCTACACCTTC	CASSPGGGGGYTF
NA	NA	TRBV11-2	TRBJ1-1	TGTGCCAGCAGCTTAGATCAGATGAACACTGAAGCTTTCTTT	CASSLDQMNTEAFF
NA	NA	TRBV27	TRBJ1-5	TGTGCCAGCAGTTTAAAATTACAGGCGCCCCAGCATTTT	CASSLKLQAPQHF
NA	NA	TRBV28	TRBJ1-5	TGTGCCAGCAGTCCCAGGGTTGGCAATCAGCCCCAGCATTTT	CASSPRVGNQPQHF
NA	few	TRBV9	TRBJ1-3	TGTGCCAGCAGTAAACAGGGTTCCGGAAACACCATATATTTT	CASSKQGSGNTIYF
NA	few	TRBV11-2	TRBJ1-1	TGTGCCAGCAGCTTAGATGTTGGACGCATTCACACTGAAGCTTTCTTT	CASSLDVGRIHTEAFF
NA	NA	TRBV2	TRBJ1-2	TGTGCCAGCACCTTGAAAGGGACCTATGGCTACACCTTC	CASTLKGTYGYTF
TRBD1	NA	TRBV19	TRBJ2-2	TGTGCCAGTAGTGCCGGGACAGGCGGCACCGGGGAGCTGTTTTTT	CASSAGTGGTGELFF
NA	NA	TRBV6-6	TRBJ2-7	TGTGCCAGCAGTCCCCCTTCCGGGGGCGAGCAGTACTTC	CASSPPSGGEQYF
TRBD1	many	TRBV7-9	TRBJ2-7	TGTGCCAGCAGCCCCGGACAGGCGCTCTACGAGCAGTACTTC	CASSPGQALYEQYF
TRBD1	few	TRBV4-1	TRBJ2-6	TGCGCCAGCAGCCACCCGACAGGGGGCTCTGGGGCCAACGTCCTGACTTTC	CASSHPTGGSGANVLTF
NA	NA	TRBV5-6	TRBJ2-7	TGTGCCAGCAGCTTCGTAGGGCAGGACTACGAGCAGTACTTC	CASSFVGQDYEQYF
NA	NA	TRBV6-1	TRBJ1-4	TGTGCCAGCAGTGAATCGGGGGTAGGAACTAATGAAAAACTGTTTTTT	CASSESGVGTNEKLFF
TRBD1	NA	TRBV5-4	TRBJ2-6	TGTGCCAGCAGCGGGACAGTAATTTCTGGGGCCAACGTCCTGACTTTC	CASSGTVISGANVLTF
NA	NA	TRBV5-1	TRBJ2-2	TGCGCCAGCAGCTTGGCTAGGACATCGAACACCGGGGAGCTGTTTTTT	CASSLARTSNTGELFF
TRBD1	NA	TRBV5-4	TRBJ1-1	TGTGCCAGCAGCCCACAGGGGTTGAACACTGAAGCTTTCTTT	CASSPQGLNTEAFF
NA	NA	TRBV27	TRBJ1-4	TGTGCCAGCAGTAGGGGCCAGGGGAATGAAAAACTGTTTTTT	CASSRGQGNEKLFF
NA	NA	TRBV21-1	TRBJ1-5	TGTGCCAGCAGCAAAGTTTGGGGTCTTCGCCCGCGTCAGCCCCAGCATTTT	CASSKVWGLRPRQPQHF
TRBD1	NA	TRBV18	TRBJ1-5	TGTGCCAGCTCACCTCAAGACAGGGACAACCAGCCCCAGCATTTT	CASSPQDRDNQPQHF
TRBD2	NA	TRBV5-1	TRBJ2-3	TGCGCCAGCAGCTTCTTGGGACTAGCGGGAGCAGATACGCAGTATTTT	CASSFLGLAGADTQYF
TRBD2	NA	TRBV19	TRBJ2-7	TGTGCCAGTAGTTGGACTAGCGGATCCTACGAGCAGTACTTC	CASSWTSGSYEQYF
TRBD2	few	TRBV4-1	TRBJ2-7	TGCGCCAGCAGCCCTAGCTGGCTAGCGGAAGTACCCTACGAGCAGTACTTC	CASSPSWLAEVPYEQYF
TRBD1	NA	TRBV19	TRBJ1-5	TGTGCCAGTAGTATATCGACAGGGCCTGGTCAGCCCCAGCATTTT	CASSISTGPGQPQHF
NA	once	TRBV18	TRBJ2-2	TGTGCCAGCTCACCATTCGACACCGGGGAGCTGTTTTTT	CASSPFDTGELFF
TRBD1	NA	TRBV11-2	TRBJ2-1	TGTGCCAGCAGCCCAGGGACAGCCCAAGGAATTTATGTGGTCCTCGAGCAGTTCTTC	CASSPGTAQGIYVVLEQFF
TRBD2	NA	TRBV10-1	TRBJ2-7	TGCGCCAGCAGCGACAGCGGACTAGCGGGAGACGAGCAGTACTTC	CASSDSGLAGDEQYF
TRBD1	few	TRBV19	TRBJ2-3	TGTGCCAGTAGTATCCGAGACAGGGGGCAGTCAGATACGCAGTATTTT	CASSIRDRGQSDTQYF
NA	NA	TRBV6-1	TRBJ2-6	TGTGCCAGCAGTGAAGCGCAAGGGGCCTCTGGGGCCAACGTCCTGACTTTC	CASSEAQGASGANVLTF
NA	NA	TRBV4-1	TRBJ2-5	TGCGCCAGCAGCCAACTACAGGGCGACAGGGAGACCCAGTACTTC	CASSQLQGDRETQYF
TRBD1	NA	TRBV7-8	TRBJ2-3	TGTGCCAGCAGCTACGACAGGGTTTCGGATACGCAGTATTTT	CASSYDRVSDTQYF
NA	few	TRBV2	TRBJ2-1	TGTGCCAGCAGCCCTGACCCGGGCAATGAGCAGTTCTTC	CASSPDPGNEQFF
NA	many	TRBV5-6	TRBJ1-2	TGTGCCAGCAGCTGGAACAGGGAGCTCACCGGCTACACCTTC	CASSWNRELTGYTF
TRBD1	NA	TRBV11-2	TRBJ2-5	TGTGCCAGCAGCTTAATGGGGACAGCCCAAGAGACCCAGTACTTC	CASSLMGTAQETQYF
TRBD1	NA	TRBV19	TRBJ1-1	TGTGCCAGTAGGGGGACAGAGAGAAACACTGAAGCTTTCTTT	CASRGTERNTEAFF
NA	NA	TRBV14	TRBJ2-7	TGTGCCAGCAGCCAAATTGGTGTGGGGGGCGAGCAGTACTTC	CASSQIGVGGEQYF
NA	NA	TRBV6-1	TRBJ1-2	TGTGCCAGCAGTGTACCGACAGTAGACTATGGCTACACCTTC	CASSVPTVDYGYTF